Given below is one TCR beta chain in context. Produced via immunoSEQ multiplex PCR; TCRdb's table is partial and in-frame only. This table holds 150,000 to 200,000 clones, roughly four fifths found once. Germline-derived CDR1 and CDR2 are MNHNY and SVGAGI (reference sequence). The V gene end was trimmed by 5 bases and the J gene end by 2 bases; junction bases not matched to a gene: 8. The CDR3 is made up of 15 amino acids. This sample was included in a study of blood T cell repertoires in COVID-19. Study context: PBMCs, B-cell-depleted T cells, or T cells provided the cDNA or gDNA that made up the material.

The rearrangement uses TRBV6-6 and TRBJ2-7; the match to TRBD2 covers 8 bases. Material: peripheral blood. The sequence was collected from a human donor in a cohort sampled during active COVID-19. Here the CDR3 reads CASSPGGRATYEQYF. DNA for the CDR3: TGTGCCAGCAGTCCGGGGGGGCGGGCGACCTACGAGCAGTACTTC.